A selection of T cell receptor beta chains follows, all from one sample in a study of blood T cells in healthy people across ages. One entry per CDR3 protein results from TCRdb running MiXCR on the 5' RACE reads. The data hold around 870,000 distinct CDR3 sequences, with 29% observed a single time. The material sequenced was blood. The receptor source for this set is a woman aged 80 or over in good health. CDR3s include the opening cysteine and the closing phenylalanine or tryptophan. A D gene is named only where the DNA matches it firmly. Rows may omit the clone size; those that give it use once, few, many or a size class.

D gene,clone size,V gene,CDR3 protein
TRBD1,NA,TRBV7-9,CASSRTDRANYGYTF
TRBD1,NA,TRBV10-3,CAIRATGTIYEQYF
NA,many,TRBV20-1,CSARDPLTPGNNEQFF
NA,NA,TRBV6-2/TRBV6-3,CASSPTGTFVEPQHF
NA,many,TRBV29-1,CSVEDQGFAFF
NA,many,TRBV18,CASSPGQALQGYTF
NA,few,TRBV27,CASSLSWGQIYGYTF
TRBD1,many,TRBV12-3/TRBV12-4,CASSLATGTVKQFF
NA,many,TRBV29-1,CSVYMYQETQYF
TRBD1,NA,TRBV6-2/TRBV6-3,CASTFRTGGETQYF
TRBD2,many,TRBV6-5,CASRSGGHTDTQYF
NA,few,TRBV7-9,CASSPTGRNQPQHF
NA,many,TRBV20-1,CSARGLVKDEQYF
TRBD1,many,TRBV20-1,CSARERQGSYNEQFF
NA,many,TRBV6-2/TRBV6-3,CASLPGRRANYGYTF
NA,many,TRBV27,CASSPVGRGEQYF
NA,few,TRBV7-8,CAGSFQGRETQYF
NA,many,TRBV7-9,CASSLVAGYTF
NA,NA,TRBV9,CASSVLPSGVGDTQYF
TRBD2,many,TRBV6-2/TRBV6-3,CASSRREVLAKNIQYF
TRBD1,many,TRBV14,CASSPGTGVSNEQFF
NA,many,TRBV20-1,CSARTQGNQPQHF
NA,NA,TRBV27,CASSFSATGGNQPQHF
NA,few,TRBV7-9,CASSLGEVYQNYGYTF
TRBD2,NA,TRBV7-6,CASSAGTSGNTGELFF
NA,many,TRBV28,CASSLTGGGNIQYF
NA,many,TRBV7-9,CASSLVVTWGASTDTQYF
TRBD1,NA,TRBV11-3,CASSVGTGGNDGYGYTF
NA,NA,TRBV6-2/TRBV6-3,CASGTTGDLVKNIQYF
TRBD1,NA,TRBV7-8,CASSTGQTTNEKLFF
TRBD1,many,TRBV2,CASSAQGAGYNEQFF
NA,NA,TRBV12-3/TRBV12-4,CASSLSGWYEQYF
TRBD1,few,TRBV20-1,CSANLRDRGYEQYF